The 21 T cell receptor beta chains in this list originate from one sample, sequenced in a study of cytomegalovirus exposure and HLA in healthy donors. The PCR ran on 60 Vbeta and 13 Jbeta primers. The method was immunoSEQ multiplex PCR; TCRdb's version includes in-frame clones alone and lacks a portion of them. The clone table shows 65,000 to 90,000 clones, with the ten largest holding 2.5% to 3%. The sample taken for sequencing was PBMCs. These receptor sequences come from a man in his forties in good health and CMV-seronegative.

The chain links TRBV7-8 to TRBJ1-5; D unresolved. The length of the CDR3 is 15 residues. V was trimmed by 1 base and J by 7 bases, leaving 14 bases between them. Germline CDR1 SGHVS, CDR2 FQNEAQ. CDR3 loop: CASSLETPRGQPQHF. Written as DNA, the CDR3 is TGTGCCAGCAGCTTAGAGACGCCCCGGGGACAGCCCCAGCATTTT.

This chain uses TRBV30 with TRBJ2-1; TRBD2 matches at 7 bases. CDR3 size: 14 residues. Trimming cost V 1 base and J 4 bases; bases outside gene matches: 4. Germline V gives CDR1 GTSNPN, CDR2 SVGIG (reference sequence). CDR3: CAWSGLAVYNEQFF. The CDR3 DNA reads TGTGCCTGGAGTGGGCTAGCGGTGTACAATGAGCAGTTCTTC.

The V call is TRBV15, the J call TRBJ1-6, with TRBD1 matching 10 bases. Germline loops: CDR1 LNHNV, CDR2 YYDKDF (reference sequence). V trimming: 5 bases; J trimming: 7 bases; junction bases outside the gene matches: 5. The CDR3 runs 15 residues. The CDR3 loop is CATSVDRGFNSPLHF. CDR3 nucleotides: TGTGCCACCAGCGTGGACAGGGGGTTCAATTCACCCCTCCACTTT.

The gene calls are TRBV19 and TRBJ2-5; D perhaps matches TRBD2 (7 bases). From germline, CDR1 is LNHDA and CDR2 SQIVND (reference sequence). V was clipped by 8 bases and J by 2 bases, with 15 bases between them. This CDR3 contains 14 residues. The CDR3 DNA reads TGTGCCAGTGGCCGGGGGGCCGGTCAAGAGACCCAGTACTTC. Protein product: CASGRGAGQETQYF.

V and J are TRBV19 and TRBJ2-7; 9 bases align to TRBD1. V shed 3 bases and J 5 bases; nucleotides not matched to a gene: 5. Germline V gene lookup returns CDR1 LNHDA and CDR2 SQIVND (reference sequence). The CDR3 is made up of 14 amino acids. CDR3 sequence reads: CASSMTGGSNEQYF. The CDR3 DNA is TGTGCCAGTAGTATGACAGGGGGATCGAACGAGCAGTACTTC.

This chain links TRBV5-1 with TRBJ2-7, with a weak D call TRBD1 (5 bases). The CDR3 covers 11 residues. The ends were cut back, 0 bases at V and 7 bases at J, with 5 bases in the middle. Germline values: CDR1 SGHRS, CDR2 YFSETQ. The CDR3 DNA is TGCGCCAGCAGCTTGGAGGGGGAGCAGTACTTC. It encodes CASSLEGEQYF.

J is TRBJ2-2 and V is TRBV19, with TRBD2 identical over 13 bases. CDR3 size: 17 residues. V lost 3 bases, J lost 3 bases, and 4 bases stayed unmatched. Germline loops: CDR1 LNHDA, CDR2 SQIVND (reference sequence). CDR3 coding DNA: TGTGCCAGTAGTATGACTAGCGGGGGGCCTTACACCGGGGAGCTGTTTTTT. It codes for CASSMTSGGPYTGELFF.

The chain links TRBV9 to TRBJ2-7; 9 bases agree with TRBD1. Germline V gene sequence: CDR1 SGDLS, CDR2 YYNGEE. The CDR3 runs to 14 residues. The V and J ends lost 2 bases and 4 bases, in that order; junction bases with no gene match: 4. The CDR3 DNA reads as TGTGCCAGCAGCGTGGGGACAGGGAGGTACGAGCAGTACTTC. Its translation is CASSVGTGRYEQYF.

The chain employs TRBV7-8 and TRBJ2-4, with TRBD1 identical over 9 bases. The CDR3 is made up of 17 amino acids. The trim removed 2 bases at V and 5 bases at J, leaving 10 bases unmatched. Germline V gene data show CDR1 as SGHVS and CDR2 as FQNEAQ. This CDR3 reads CASSLSVGTGFQNIQYF. The CDR3 region has the DNA TGTGCCAGCAGCTTAAGTGTAGGGACAGGGTTCCAAAACATTCAGTACTTC.

The chain couples TRBV4-1 to TRBJ1-1; 9 nucleotides agree with TRBD1. The CDR3 has 14 amino acids. Germline CDR1 MGHRA, CDR2 YSYEKL. V shed 3 bases and J 5 bases; nucleotides not matched to a gene: 4. CDR3 amino acids: CASSHGQGRTEAFF. For the CDR3, the DNA is TGCGCCAGCAGCCACGGACAGGGGAGGACTGAAGCTTTCTTT.

This chain connects TRBV2 to TRBJ1-6; weak D call: TRBD1 (5 bases). Germline V gene data show CDR1 as SNHLY and CDR2 as FYNNEI. This CDR3 spans 15 amino acids. V was cut by 7 bases and J by 0 bases, with 10 bases left in between. CDR3 sequence (DNA): TGTGCCAGCAATCCCGACAGCTCCTATAATTCACCCCTCCACTTT. Its translation is CASNPDSSYNSPLHF. Drawing the rest from reference TRBV2 and TRBJ1-6, the complete variable domain is EPEVTQTPSHQVTQMGQEVILRCVPISNHLYFYWYRQILGQKVEFLVSFYNNEISEKSEIFDDQFSVERPDGSNFTLKIRSTKLEDSAMYFCASNPDSSYNSPLHFGNGTRLTVT.

The chain links TRBV6-6 to TRBJ2-5; 8 bases line up with TRBD1. Germline lookup yields CDR1 MNHNY and CDR2 SVGAGI (reference sequence). The CDR3 is 13 amino acids. After removal of 6 bases from V and 5 bases from J, the junction contained 5 bases not matched to a gene. In DNA, the CDR3 is TGTGCCAGCAGCAGGGGGCCCTTGGAGACCCAGTACTTC. It yields the protein CASSRGPLETQYF.

The V call is TRBV9, the J call TRBJ2-7; 10 nucleotides align to TRBD1. CDR1 and CDR2 (germline): SGDLS, YYNGEE. V trimming: 0 bases; J trimming: 4 bases; junction bases outside the gene matches: 4. CDR3 length equals 15 residues. The CDR3 loop reads CASSVGAGQGYEQYF. CDR3 nucleotides: TGTGCCAGCAGCGTAGGAGCGGGACAGGGGTACGAGCAGTACTTC.

The chain is built from TRBV28 and TRBJ1-2, with no clear D. Germline CDR1 and CDR2: MDHEN and SYDVKM. There are 15 residues in the CDR3. The ends were cut back, 3 bases at V and 0 bases at J, with 11 bases in the middle. The CDR3 DNA sequence: TGTGCCAGCAGTTTCCAGACATCCTCTAACTATGGCTACACCTTC. It is translated as CASSFQTSSNYGYTF.

The rearrangement links TRBV2 to TRBJ1-1, with 10 bases fitting TRBD1. With V trimmed by 7 bases and J by 0 bases, 2 bases remained unmatched. Germline CDR1 reads SNHLY; CDR2 reads FYNNEI. This CDR3 spans 14 amino acids. The CDR3 protein is CASTGQGMNTEAFF. DNA for the CDR3: TGTGCCAGCACGGGACAGGGGATGAACACTGAAGCTTTCTTT.

The rearrangement links TRBV25-1 to TRBJ2-1; weak D call: TRBD1 (6 bases). Trimming pared 2 bases from V and 8 bases from J, leaving 16 bases between. Germline CDR1 reads MGHDK; CDR2 reads SYGVNS. The CDR3 is 15 amino acids. This CDR3 is CASSEGGQGRYEQFF. CDR3 in DNA: TGTGCCAGCAGTGAAGGCGGTCAGGGGCGGTATGAGCAGTTCTTC.

The chain recombines TRBV2 with TRBJ1-5; unclear D gene. Germline V gene sequence: CDR1 SNHLY, CDR2 FYNNEI. The CDR3 contains 12 residues. V shed 4 bases and J shed 6 bases, with 7 bases lying between them. The CDR3 DNA sequence: TGTGCCAGCAGTGGGGGAGGTCAGCCCCAGCATTTT. It yields the protein CASSGGGQPQHF. The full variable domain, in which reference TRBV2 and TRBJ1-5 provide the parts outside the CDR3, is EPEVTQTPSHQVTQMGQEVILRCVPISNHLYFYWYRQILGQKVEFLVSFYNNEISEKSEIFDDQFSVERPDGSNFTLKIRSTKLEDSAMYFCASSGGGQPQHFGDGTRLSIL.

V is TRBV13 and J is TRBJ1-1; 7 bases align to TRBD1. The CDR3 has 15 amino acids. V lost 4 bases to trimming and J lost 3 bases; unmatched junction nucleotides: 8. Germline V gene sequence: CDR1 PRHDT, CDR2 FYEKMQ (reference sequence). The CDR3 DNA reads as TGTGCCAGCAGCTCGACAGGGATTTGGTACACTGAAGCTTTCTTT. It yields the protein CASSSTGIWYTEAFF.

The chain joins TRBV7-9 to TRBJ1-1; 7 nucleotides agree with TRBD1. The CDR3 sequence is 15 residues long. V trimming: 5 bases; J trimming: 5 bases; junction bases outside the gene matches: 11. Germline V gene sequence: CDR1 SEHNR, CDR2 FQNEAQ (reference sequence). The CDR3 region has the DNA TGTGCCAGCAGCGCCCCCGAGGGGGCCGGAACTGAAGCTTTCTTT. Protein product: CASSAPEGAGTEAFF. Supplemented by reference TRBV7-9 and TRBJ1-1, the full variable domain reads DTGVSQNPRHKITKRGQNVTFRCDPISEHNRLYWYRQTLGQGPEFLTYFQNEAQLEKSRLLSDRFSAERPKGSFSTLEIQRTEQGDSAMYLCASSAPEGAGTEAFFGQGTRLTVV.

This chain connects TRBV5-6 to TRBJ2-7, with D perhaps TRBD1 (5 bases). Trimming removed 4 bases at V and 6 bases at J, with 14 bases between. The CDR3 has 13 amino acids. CDR1 is SGHDT and CDR2 is YYEEEE in the germline V gene. CDR3 DNA: TGTGCCAGCAGCGCCCTTAGGGGCCTCGAGCAGTACTTC. It translates to CASSALRGLEQYF. The full variable domain, its missing parts supplied by reference TRBV5-6 and TRBJ2-7, is DAGVTQSPTHLIKTRGQQVTLRCSPKSGHDTVSWYQQALGQGPQFIFQYYEEEERQRGNFPDRFSGHQFPNYSSELNVNALLLGDSALYLCASSALRGLEQYFGPGTRLTVT.

The chain recombines TRBV28 with TRBJ2-5; 9 bases are a match to TRBD1. J was trimmed by 5 bases and V by 4 bases; bases with no gene match: 14. The germline CDR1 and CDR2 sequences are MDHEN and SYDVKM. The CDR3 loop spans 17 amino acids. The CDR3 protein is CASSSFPGTGKVETQYF. For the CDR3, the DNA is TGTGCCAGCAGTTCATTCCCCGGGACAGGGAAGGTGGAGACCCAGTACTTC.